Presented here are 6 T cell receptor beta chains from one specimen sequenced in a study of cytomegalovirus exposure and HLA in healthy donors. Use of 60 Vbeta and 13 Jbeta primers characterized the PCR. TCRdb's copy holds only in-frame clones and misses some; the assay was immunoSEQ multiplex PCR. The profile covers roughly 140,000 clones, with about 80% appearing a single time and 2% to 2.5% taken by the ten largest. The specimen sequenced was PBMCs. Receptor source: a woman younger than 35 in good health and CMV-seropositive.

This clone was seen only a few times. This chain uses TRBV6-1 with TRBJ2-7; D is possibly TRBD1 (5 bases). The V end was cut by 2 bases, the J end by 2 bases, with 7 bases between. CDR1 and CDR2 from the germline V gene are MNHNS and SASEGT. The CDR3 runs to 13 residues. This CDR3 reads CASSERGPYEQYF. The CDR3, as DNA: TGTGCCAGCAGTGAAAGGGGCCCCTACGAGCAGTACTTC.

This chain uses TRBV18 with TRBJ2-1, with D perhaps matching TRBD2 (6 bases). The CDR3 sequence is 14 residues long. Trimming took off 4 bases at V and 0 bases at J, with 7 bases between the two ends. Per germline, CDR1 KGHSH and CDR2 LQKENI. The CDR3 is CASSRGDSYNEQFF. The CDR3 DNA sequence: TGTGCCAGCTCACGGGGGGACTCCTACAATGAGCAGTTCTTC.

This chain uses TRBV9 with TRBJ2-7, with a weak D call TRBD2 (7 bases). This CDR3 region has 15 residues. Germline V gene sequence: CDR1 SGDLS, CDR2 YYNGEE. Trimming stripped 0 bases from V and 5 bases from J, with 15 bases between. CDR3 sequence reads: CASSVEGGTRHEQYF. The CDR3 DNA reads as TGTGCCAGCAGCGTAGAGGGGGGGACTCGACACGAGCAGTACTTC.

This chain links TRBV7-6 with TRBJ1-6, with D perhaps matching TRBD1 (6 bases). The V end lost 4 bases, the J end lost 9 bases, and 25 bases lay between the germline ends. This CDR3 contains 18 residues. Germline V gene sequence: CDR1 SGHVS, CDR2 FNYEAQ. The CDR3 spells CASSSKRQETSPGSPLHF. DNA for the CDR3: TGTGCCAGCAGCTCAAAACGACAGGAGACATCGCCGGGTTCACCCCTCCACTTT.

This clone was seen a handful of times. The chain recombines TRBV5-6 with TRBJ1-1; D not resolved. Germline V lookup: CDR1 SGHDT, CDR2 YYEEEE. This CDR3 comprises 12 residues. V was shortened by 1 base and J by 10 bases, with 11 bases between the two germline ends. CDR3 protein: CASSLMRGGAFF. As DNA, the CDR3 is TGTGCCAGCAGCTTGATGAGAGGTGGAGCTTTCTTT. Together with reference TRBV5-6 and TRBJ1-1, the CDR3 gives the full variable domain: DAGVTQSPTHLIKTRGQQVTLRCSPKSGHDTVSWYQQALGQGPQFIFQYYEEEERQRGNFPDRFSGHQFPNYSSELNVNALLLGDSALYLCASSLMRGGAFFGQGTRLTVV.

This clone was seen a few times. V gene TRBV18 combines with J gene TRBJ1-2, with D possibly being TRBD1 (6 bases). Trimming took off 4 bases at V and 6 bases at J, with 15 bases between the two ends. The CDR3 is 14 residues long. The germline V gene encodes CDR1 KGHSH and CDR2 LQKENI. CDR3 bases: TGTGCCAGCTCACGAGCGGTCCGGGACAATGGCTACACCTTC. It specifies CASSRAVRDNGYTF.